This T cell receptor beta chain is drawn from a study of blood T cells in healthy people across ages. A J-beta primer mix and a sample-barcoded 5' primer were used in a second PCR of about 7 to 12 cycles. TCRdb reprocessed the 5' RACE reads via MiXCR and lists one record per CDR3 protein. Altogether approximately 790,000 distinct CDR3 sequences are present, 62% being singletons, with the ten largest covering roughly 26%. Germline CDR1 and CDR2: SGHDT and YYEEEE. V lost 5 bases and J 2 bases, leaving 14 bases between the germline ends. This CDR3 has 14 residues. The rearrangement links TRBV5-6 to TRBJ2-7, with D tentatively TRBD2 (5 bases). The origin of this receptor is a man under 40 in good health. Sequenced material: blood. CDR3 region: CASSPRTPTYEQYF. DNA of the CDR3: TGTGCCAGCAGTCCGAGGACTCCTACCTACGAGCAGTACTTC.